This TCR beta chain derives from a study of T cells in Graves' hyperthyroidism and ophthalmopathy. Turning to this clonotype: A much larger clone lies a single base off, so this may be a read error.

The CDR3 spans 13 residues. Germline CDR1 reads SNHLY; CDR2 reads FYNNEI. V was cut by 3 bases and J by 4 bases, with 9 bases left in between. Patients counted as stable if ophthalmopathy did not develop within 18 months. Newly diagnosed hyperthyroidism patients aged 18 to 65 years had disease lasting under 2 months. PBMCs were collected from a roughly 10 ml volume of fresh peripheral blood. TCR beta CDR3 region amplification was performed from RNA transcripts. HTBI primers were used for first-round RT-PCR of the TCR CDR3. Each CDR3 protein gets one entry after TCRdb re-called the multiplex PCR reads with MiXCR. Of some 740,000 distinct CDR3 sequences in the sample, around 15% are singletons; the top ten hold around 9.6%.

The source material was blood. The chain carries TRBV2 and TRBJ1-2, with D perhaps TRBD1 (5 bases). This sequence originates from a woman between 18 and 29 years old with Graves' hyperthyroidism. In nucleotides, the CDR3 is TGTGCCAGCAGTGATGGGGCGAGCTATGGCTACACCTTC. Translated: CASSDGASYGYTF. The full variable domain, with the rest looked up from reference TRBV2 and TRBJ1-2, is EPEVTQTPSHQVTQMGQEVILRCVPISNHLYFYWYRQILGQKVEFLVSFYNNEISEKSEIFDDQFSVERPDGSNFTLKIRSTKLEDSAMYFCASSDGASYGYTFGSGTRLTVV.